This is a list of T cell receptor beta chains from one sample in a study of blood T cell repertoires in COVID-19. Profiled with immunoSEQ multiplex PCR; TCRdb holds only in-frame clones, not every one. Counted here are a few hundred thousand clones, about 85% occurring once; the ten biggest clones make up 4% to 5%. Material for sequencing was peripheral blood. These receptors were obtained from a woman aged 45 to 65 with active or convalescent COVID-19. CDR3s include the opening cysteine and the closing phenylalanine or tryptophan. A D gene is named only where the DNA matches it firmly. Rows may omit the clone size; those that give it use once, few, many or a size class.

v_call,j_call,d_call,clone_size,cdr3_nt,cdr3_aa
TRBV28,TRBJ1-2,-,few,TGTGCCAGCAGTTTCGAGGGCAGGGGACACGGCTACACCTTC,CASSFEGRGHGYTF
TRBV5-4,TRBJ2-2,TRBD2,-,TGTGCCAGCAGCTTAGGGACTAGCGGGAGTACCGGGGAGCTGTTTTTT,CASSLGTSGSTGELFF
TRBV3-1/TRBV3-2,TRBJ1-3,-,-,TGTGCCAGCAGCCAAGACCTCGGGGACACCATATATTTT,CASSQDLGDTIYF
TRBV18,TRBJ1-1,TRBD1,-,TGTGCCAGCTCACCTCGACAGGGCGAGGTCACTGAAGCTTTCTTT,CASSPRQGEVTEAFF
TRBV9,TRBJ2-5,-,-,TGTGCCAGCAGCGTGTGGGGGGAAGAGACCCAGTACTTC,CASSVWGEETQYF
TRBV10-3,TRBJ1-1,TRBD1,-,TGTGCCATCAGCCGACAGGGGGTAAACACTGAAGCTTTCTTT,CAISRQGVNTEAFF
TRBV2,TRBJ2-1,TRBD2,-,TGTGCCAGCAAAGCGGGGGGCTCCTACAATGAGCAGTTCTTC,CASKAGGSYNEQFF
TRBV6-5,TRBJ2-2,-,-,TGTGCCAGCAGTTACCGGGGGAGCTGGGACACCGGGGAGCTGTTTTTT,CASSYRGSWDTGELFF
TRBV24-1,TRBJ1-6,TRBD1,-,TGTGCCACTCAGGGAGACCGACAGGGTTCACCCCTCCACTTT,CATQGDRQGSPLHF
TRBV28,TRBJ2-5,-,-,TGTGCCAGCAGTAACCTGGACGGGGAAGAGACCCAGTACTTC,CASSNLDGEETQYF
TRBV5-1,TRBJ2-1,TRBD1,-,TGCGCCAGCAGCTTATGGACAGGGGGCTCGAGCAATGAGCAGTTCTTC,CASSLWTGGSSNEQFF
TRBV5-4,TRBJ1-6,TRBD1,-,TGTGCCAGCAGCTTGGCAGGGGGCGGCCCAAATTCACCCCTCCACTTT,CASSLAGGGPNSPLHF
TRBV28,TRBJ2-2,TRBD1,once,TGTGCCAGCAGTTCGACAGGGATTATCGGGGAGCTGTTTTTT,CASSSTGIIGELFF
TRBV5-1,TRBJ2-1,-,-,TGCGCCAGCAGCTTGGCCGGCGGGACGAGCAATGAGCAGTTCTTC,CASSLAGGTSNEQFF
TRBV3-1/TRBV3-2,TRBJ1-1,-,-,TGTGCCAGCAGCCAAGGGTCCAGGAACACTGAAGCTTTCTTT,CASSQGSRNTEAFF
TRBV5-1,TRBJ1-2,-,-,TGCGCCAGCAGGCGTGAGCAGGTCTATGGCTACACCTTC,CASRREQVYGYTF
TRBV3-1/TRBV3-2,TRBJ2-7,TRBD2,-,TGTGCCAGCAGCCAAGAGTCTAGCGGGAATGCTATCGGTCAGTACTTC,CASSQESSGNAIGQYF
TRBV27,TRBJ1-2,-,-,TGTGCCAGCAGTCCCGGGGGACGGCTGGTTAGTTACACCTTC,CASSPGGRLVSYTF
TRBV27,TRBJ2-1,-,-,TGTGCCAGCAGTTTCGACAACCCGCTTAGGCTTTCCTCCTACAATGAGCAGTTCTTC,CASSFDNPLRLSSYNEQFF
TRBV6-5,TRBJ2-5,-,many,TGTGCCAGCAGCTCCCTCCCGGGAAGGGCGGAGACCCAGTACTTC,CASSSLPGRAETQYF
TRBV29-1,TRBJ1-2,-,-,TGCAGCGTAGAGTCTAACTATGGCTACACCTTC,CSVESNYGYTF
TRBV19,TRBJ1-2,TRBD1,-,TGTGCCAGTAGTATAGGATGGCAGGGGGCGATCCTCTATGGCTACACCTTC,CASSIGWQGAILYGYTF
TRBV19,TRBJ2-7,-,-,TGTGCCAGTAGTGCTCTATGGACAGTGACCTACGAGCAGTACTTC,CASSALWTVTYEQYF
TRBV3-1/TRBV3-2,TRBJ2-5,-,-,TGTGCCAGCAGCCAGACTAGATTATTAGGGACCCAGTACTTC,CASSQTRLLGTQYF
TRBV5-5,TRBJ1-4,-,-,TGTGCCAGCAGCTTGGCCGGGACACCAGAGGGGGAACTGTTTTTT,CASSLAGTPEGELFF
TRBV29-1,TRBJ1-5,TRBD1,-,TGCAGCGTTGCAACAGGGGGTAGTCAGCCCCAGCATTTT,CSVATGGSQPQHF
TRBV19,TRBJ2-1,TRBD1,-,TGTGCCAGTAGTATAGGCGGGACAGGTTTACCTGAGCAGTTCTTC,CASSIGGTGLPEQFF
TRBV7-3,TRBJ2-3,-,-,TGTGCCAGCAGCTTAGTGCGGACTAGCACAGATACGCAGTATTTT,CASSLVRTSTDTQYF
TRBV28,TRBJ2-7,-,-,TGTGCCAGCACGGCGTCGGGGTATCCCTACGAGCAGTACTTC,CASTASGYPYEQYF
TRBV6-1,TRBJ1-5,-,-,TGTGCCAGCAGTGATTTCCGGGGTCTGAGGCCCCAGCATTTT,CASSDFRGLRPQHF
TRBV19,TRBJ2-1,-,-,TGTGCCAGTAGCCCGGCGGTGTCCTTTTACAATGAGCAGTTCTTC,CASSPAVSFYNEQFF
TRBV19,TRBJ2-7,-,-,TGTGCCAGTAGTATCCATCACAGGTTTACCTCCTACGAGCAGTACTTC,CASSIHHRFTSYEQYF
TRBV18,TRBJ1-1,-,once,TGTGCCAGCTCACCGAAAGGAGGGACTGAAGCTTTCTTT,CASSPKGGTEAFF
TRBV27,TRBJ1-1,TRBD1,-,TGTGCCAGCAGTAAGACAGGGACTGAAGCTTTCTTT,CASSKTGTEAFF
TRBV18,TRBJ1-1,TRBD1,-,TGTGCCAGCTCGAAAGGACCAGGGGGAAGAGGATGGGCCCCGAACACTGAAGCTTTCTTT,CASSKGPGGRGWAPNTEAFF
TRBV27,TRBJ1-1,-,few,TGTGCCAGCAGCGCGAATCCTAGGGGGAACACTGAAGCTTTCTTT,CASSANPRGNTEAFF
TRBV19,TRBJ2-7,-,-,TGTGCCAGCTCGGACACCCCTACCCGCGAGCAGTACTTC,CASSDTPTREQYF
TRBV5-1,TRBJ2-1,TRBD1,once,TGCGCCAGCAGCTGGGACAGCCAGGACAATGAGCAGTTCTTC,CASSWDSQDNEQFF
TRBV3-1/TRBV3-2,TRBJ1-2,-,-,TGTGCCAGCAGCCAAGAAGGGCTCAGGGGCCCCTACTATGGCTACACCTTC,CASSQEGLRGPYYGYTF
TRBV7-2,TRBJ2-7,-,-,TGTGCCAGCAGCTCCATTCTTATGGAGAAGCAGTACTTC,CASSSILMEKQYF
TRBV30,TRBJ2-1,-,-,TGTGCCTGGAGTGCCCCCAATGTCAGGAATGAGCAGTTCTTC,CAWSAPNVRNEQFF
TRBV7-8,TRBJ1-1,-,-,TGTGCCAGCAGCTTAGCGGGGGCTTTGAACACTGAAGCTTTCTTT,CASSLAGALNTEAFF
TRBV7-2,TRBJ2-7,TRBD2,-,TGTGCCAGCAGCTTAGTAGCGGGAGCCATCTCCTACGAGCAGTACTTC,CASSLVAGAISYEQYF
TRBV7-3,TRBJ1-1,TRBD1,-,TGTGCCAGCAGCCACTACAGGGGACCCACTGAAGCTTTCTTT,CASSHYRGPTEAFF
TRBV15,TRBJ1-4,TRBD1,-,TGTGCCACCAGCGGAACAGACAGGGGGGGCTCAACTAATGAAAAACTGTTTTTT,CATSGTDRGGSTNEKLFF
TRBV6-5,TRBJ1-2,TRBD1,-,TGTGCCAGCAGCGGTAGGACAGGGGCGAACTATGGCTACACCTTC,CASSGRTGANYGYTF
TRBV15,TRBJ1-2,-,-,TGTGCCACCAGCGGCGAGGACAGCTATGGCTACACCTTC,CATSGEDSYGYTF
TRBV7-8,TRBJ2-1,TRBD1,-,TGTGCCAGCAGCTTAGCGCAGTCTAGGGGGCAAAATGAGCAGTTCTTC,CASSLAQSRGQNEQFF
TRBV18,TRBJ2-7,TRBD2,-,TGTGCCAGCTCCCGGGAGGGCGAGCAGTACTTC,CASSREGEQYF
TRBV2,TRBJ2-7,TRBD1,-,TGTGCCAGCGAGGACAGGGGAAAGAGGGACTACGAGCAGTACTTC,CASEDRGKRDYEQYF
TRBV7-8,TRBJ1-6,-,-,TGTGCCAGCAGCCCCGTCAGCGGGGGGAGCTCCTATAATTCACCCCTCCACTTT,CASSPVSGGSSYNSPLHF
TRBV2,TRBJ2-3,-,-,TGTGCCAGCAGTGAAGACAGGGATTTTATGGATACGCAGTATTTT,CASSEDRDFMDTQYF
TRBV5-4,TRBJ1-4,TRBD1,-,TGTGCCAGCAGCTTAGGAAAAGGGGGCAATGAAAAACTGTTTTTT,CASSLGKGGNEKLFF
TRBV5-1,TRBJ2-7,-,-,TGCGCCAGCAGCTTGGTAGGGGTTGCGGGACTGGAGCAGTACTTC,CASSLVGVAGLEQYF
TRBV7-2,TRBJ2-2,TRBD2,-,TGTGCCAGCAGCAGAAAGGGACTAGCGGTCACCGGGGAGCTGTTTTTT,CASSRKGLAVTGELFF
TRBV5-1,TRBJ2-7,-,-,TGCGCCAGCAGCTTGGTTGACCCTCGGGACTACGAGCAGTACTTC,CASSLVDPRDYEQYF
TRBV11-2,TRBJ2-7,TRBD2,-,TGTGCCAGCAGTCGAACCTGGGTGAGCGGGGGTGCATCCTACGAGCAGTACTTC,CASSRTWVSGGASYEQYF
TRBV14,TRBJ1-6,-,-,TGTGCCAGCAGCCAAGAAGCAAAAATTTCACCCCTCCACTTT,CASSQEAKISPLHF
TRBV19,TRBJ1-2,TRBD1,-,TGTGCCAGTAGCGCTACAGGGGACTATGGCTACACCTTC,CASSATGDYGYTF
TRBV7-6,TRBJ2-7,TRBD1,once,TGTGCCAGCAGCTCCGGACAGGGCAATAATTACGAGCAGTACTTC,CASSSGQGNNYEQYF